These 5 T cell receptor beta chains were all obtained from the same sample, sequenced in a study of T cells after yellow fever vaccination. One entry per CDR3 protein, called by TCRdb with MiXCR from the 5' RACE reads. This sample has 450,000 to 650,000 distinct CDR3 sequences, with roughly 14% found just once. Sequences were derived from PBMCs, sampled on the day of the yellow fever booster vaccination. The receptors stem from a man in his thirties or forties who received the YFV17D yellow fever vaccine.

This clonotype has only a few counts. The J gene is TRBJ1-3, the V gene TRBV14; weak D call: TRBD1 (5 bases). Germline values: CDR1 SGHDN, CDR2 FVKESK. Trimming left V 4 bases short and J 0 bases short, with 13 bases between. CDR3 length equals 16 residues. The CDR3 nucleotides are TGTGCCAGCAGCCGAGCGACAGCCGTCTCTGGAAACACCATATATTTT. It codes for CASSRATAVSGNTIYF.

This clonotype was seen only a few times. The chain is built from TRBV10-3 and TRBJ2-5, with D unresolved. Germline CDR1 reads ENHRY; CDR2 reads SYGVKD. The V gene lost 0 bases and the J gene lost 4 bases, with 6 bases spanning the gap. This CDR3 is 13 amino acids long. CDR3 DNA: TGTGCCATCAGTGAGTCGGTTCGAGAGACCCAGTACTTC. Translated, it gives CAISESVRETQYF.

The CDR3 protein is CASSLEGVGNSPLHF. The DNA of the CDR3 is TGTGCCAGCAGCTTAGAGGGTGTCGGTAATTCACCCCTCCACTTT. The V and J genes are TRBV7-9 and TRBJ1-6; no clear D. CDR3 length: 15 amino acids. The germline CDR1 and CDR2 sequences are SEHNR and FQNEAQ (reference sequence). V shed 1 base and J shed 6 bases, with 10 bases lying between them.

This clonotype was seen only a few times. The chain links TRBV4-3 to TRBJ2-1; D might be TRBD1 or TRBD2, each matching 6 bases. CDR3 size: 17 residues. From germline, CDR1 is LGHNA and CDR2 YSLEER. Trimming pared 0 bases from V and 3 bases from J, leaving 15 bases between. The CDR3 here is CASSQDPGGRDYNEQFF. The CDR3 coding sequence is TGCGCCAGCAGCCAAGATCCCGGGGGCCGGGACTACAATGAGCAGTTCTTC.

This clonotype showed up just a few times. V usage is TRBV20-1 and J usage is TRBJ2-5, with 13 bases aligning to TRBD2. The V and J ends lost 6 bases and 9 bases, in that order; junction bases with no gene match: 13. Germline assignment: CDR1 DFQATT and CDR2 SNEGSKA (reference sequence). This CDR3 region has 15 residues. The CDR3 protein is CSAGLAGALPGAQYF. CDR3 nucleotides: TGCAGTGCAGGACTAGCGGGGGCTCTGCCCGGGGCCCAGTACTTC.